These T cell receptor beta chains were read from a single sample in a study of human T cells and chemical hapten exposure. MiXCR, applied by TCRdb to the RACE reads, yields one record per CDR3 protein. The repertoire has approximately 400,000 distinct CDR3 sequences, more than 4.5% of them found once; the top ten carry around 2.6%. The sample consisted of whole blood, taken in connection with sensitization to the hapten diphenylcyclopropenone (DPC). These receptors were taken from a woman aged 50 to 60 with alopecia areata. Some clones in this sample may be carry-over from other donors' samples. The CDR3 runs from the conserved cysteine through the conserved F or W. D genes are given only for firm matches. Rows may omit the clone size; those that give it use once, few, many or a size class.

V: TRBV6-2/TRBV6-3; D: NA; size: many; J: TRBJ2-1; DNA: TGTGCCAGCAGTGCCGGCGTTCGGCCGCCTCGTACCCACAATGAGCAGTTCTTC; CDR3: CASSAGVRPPRTHNEQFF
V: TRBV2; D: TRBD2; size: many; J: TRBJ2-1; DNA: TGTGCCAGCTCCCCGACTAGCGTCGGGGACAATGAGCAGTTCTTC; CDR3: CASSPTSVGDNEQFF
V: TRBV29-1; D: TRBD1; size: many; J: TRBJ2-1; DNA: TGCAGCGTAGGTGGAGTGGGACAGCCCCACAATGAGCAGTTCTTC; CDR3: CSVGGVGQPHNEQFF
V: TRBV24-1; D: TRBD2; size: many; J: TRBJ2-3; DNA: TGTGCCACCAGTGACGGACTACTAGCGGGGAAGGGTTATACGCAGTATTTT; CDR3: CATSDGLLAGKGYTQYF
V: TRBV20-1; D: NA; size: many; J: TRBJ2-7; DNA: TGCAGTGCTAGCTGGACGGATACCTACGAGCAGTACTTC; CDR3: CSASWTDTYEQYF
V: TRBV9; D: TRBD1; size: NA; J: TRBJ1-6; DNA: TGTGCCAGCAGCCCCGACAGGGGTAGGGAATCACCCCTCCACTTT; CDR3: CASSPDRGRESPLHF
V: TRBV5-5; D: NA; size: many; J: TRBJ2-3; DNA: TGTGCCAGCACCAGGGCAGAGGTCACAGATACGCAGTATTTT; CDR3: CASTRAEVTDTQYF
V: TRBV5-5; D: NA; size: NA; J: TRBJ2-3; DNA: TGTGCCAGCAGCGCACAAGGGACTGCCTCTAGGACGCAGTATTTT; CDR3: CASSAQGTASRTQYF
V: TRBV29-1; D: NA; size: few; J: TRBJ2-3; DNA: TGCAGCGCCGTACGAGGACAGAACACAGATACGCAGTATTTT; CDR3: CSAVRGQNTDTQYF
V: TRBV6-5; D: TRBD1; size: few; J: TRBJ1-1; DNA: TGTGCCAGCAGTCCTCGGACAGGGTGGAACACTGAAGCTTTCTTT; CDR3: CASSPRTGWNTEAFF
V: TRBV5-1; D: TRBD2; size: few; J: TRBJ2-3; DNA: TGCGCCAGCAGCTTGTCTAGCGGGCTCACAGATACGCAGTATTTT; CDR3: CASSLSSGLTDTQYF
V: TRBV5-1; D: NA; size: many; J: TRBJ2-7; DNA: TGCGCCAGCAGCTTGAACCCGGGGGCGGGCGAGCAGTACTTC; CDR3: CASSLNPGAGEQYF
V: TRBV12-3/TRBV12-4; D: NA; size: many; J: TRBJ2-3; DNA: TGTGCCAGCAACCGTCCGGGCACAGATACGCAGTATTTT; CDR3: CASNRPGTDTQYF
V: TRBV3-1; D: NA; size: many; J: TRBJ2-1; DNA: TGTGCCAGCAGCCAAGCCTACTACTCCGATGAGCAGTTCTTC; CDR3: CASSQAYYSDEQFF
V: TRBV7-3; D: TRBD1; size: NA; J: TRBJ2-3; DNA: TGTGCCAGCAGCACCCAGGGGGCCACAGATACGCAGTATTTT; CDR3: CASSTQGATDTQYF
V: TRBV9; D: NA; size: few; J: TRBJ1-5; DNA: TGTGCCAGCAGCCCCTCCGGGGGGCCGAATCAGCCCCAGCATTTT; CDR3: CASSPSGGPNQPQHF
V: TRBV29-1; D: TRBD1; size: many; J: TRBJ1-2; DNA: TGCAGCGCTGGGACAGGCGGTACTTACACCTTC; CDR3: CSAGTGGTYTF
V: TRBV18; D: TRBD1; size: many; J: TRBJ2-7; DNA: TGTGCCAGCTCACCTCCGGGACAGAAGGCCTACGAGCAGTACTTC; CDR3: CASSPPGQKAYEQYF
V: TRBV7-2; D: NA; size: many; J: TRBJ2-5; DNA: TGTGCCAGCAGCTTTGGACAGGGAGGGCAAGAGACCCAGTACTTC; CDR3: CASSFGQGGQETQYF
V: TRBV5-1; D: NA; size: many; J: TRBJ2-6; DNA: TGCGCCAGCAGCTGGGGCGACATCACCGGGGCCAACGTCCTGACTTTC; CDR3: CASSWGDITGANVLTF
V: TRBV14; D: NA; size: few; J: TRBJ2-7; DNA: TGTGCCAGCAGCCAAACGGGTCCATCCTACGAGCAGTACTTC; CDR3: CASSQTGPSYEQYF
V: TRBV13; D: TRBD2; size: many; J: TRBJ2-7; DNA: TGTGCCAGCAGGCTTGCAGGGACTAGCGGCTCCGGGGAGCAGTACTTC; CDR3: CASRLAGTSGSGEQYF
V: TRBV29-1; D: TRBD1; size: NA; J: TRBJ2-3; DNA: TGCAGCGCCACAACGAGGACAGGGAGCACAGATACGCAGTATTTT; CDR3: CSATTRTGSTDTQYF
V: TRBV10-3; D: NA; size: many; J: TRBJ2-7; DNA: TGTGCCATCAGTGAAGCGAGACAGTCATACGAGCAGTACTTC; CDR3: CAISEARQSYEQYF
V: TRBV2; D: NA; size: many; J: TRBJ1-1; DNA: TGTGCCAGCAGTGAAGGAGGTGGAGCTGAAGCTTTCTTT; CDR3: CASSEGGGAEAFF
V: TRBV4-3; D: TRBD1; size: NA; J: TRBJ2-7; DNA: TGCGCCAGCAGCGACGGGACAGGGGTACCCTACGAGCAGTACTTC; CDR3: CASSDGTGVPYEQYF
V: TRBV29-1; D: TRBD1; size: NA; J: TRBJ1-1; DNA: TGCAGCGTTGGGGACAGGGGGCATACTGAAGCTTTCTTT; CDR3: CSVGDRGHTEAFF
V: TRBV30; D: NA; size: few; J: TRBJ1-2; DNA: TGTGCCTGGAGAGCACTTAACTATGGCTACACCTTC; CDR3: CAWRALNYGYTF
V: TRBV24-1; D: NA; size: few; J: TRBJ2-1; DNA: TGTGCCACCAGTGCCCCCGAGCAGTTCTTC; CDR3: CATSAPEQFF
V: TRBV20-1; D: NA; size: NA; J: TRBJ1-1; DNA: TGCAGTGCTAGGGCACAGGGGAACACTGAAGCTTTCTTT; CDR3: CSARAQGNTEAFF
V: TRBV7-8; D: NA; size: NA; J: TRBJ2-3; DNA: TGTGCCAGCAGCGTAGATCATACGCAGTATTTT; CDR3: CASSVDHTQYF
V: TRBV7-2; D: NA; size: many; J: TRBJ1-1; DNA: TGTGCCAGCAGCTTCCGGGCAGGACGCACTGAAGCTTTCTTT; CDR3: CASSFRAGRTEAFF
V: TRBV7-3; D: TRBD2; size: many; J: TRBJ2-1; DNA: TGTGCCAGCAGCTCGACTAGCGGGAAGTACAATGAGCAGTTCTTC; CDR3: CASSSTSGKYNEQFF
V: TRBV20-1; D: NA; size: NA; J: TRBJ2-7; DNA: TGCAGTGCTAGAGATATAGGCGGCTCCTACGAGCAGTACTTC; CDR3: CSARDIGGSYEQYF
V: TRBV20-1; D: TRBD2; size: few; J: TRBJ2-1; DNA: TGCAGTGCTGCGACTAGCGGCCCTTACAATGAGCAGTTCTTC; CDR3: CSAATSGPYNEQFF